What follows describes a single T cell receptor beta chain. These data come from a study of control samples from healthy donors and cancer patients. The V gene lost 6 bases and the J gene lost 7 bases, with 10 bases spanning the gap. From germline, CDR1 is SGHAT and CDR2 FQNNGV. The CDR3 consists of 12 residues. TCRdb's copy holds only in-frame clones and misses some; the assay was immunoSEQ multiplex PCR. This table holds almost 85,000 clones, around 84% found once. This clonotype originated in a man between 60 and 75 years old with head and neck cancer. The chain carries TRBV11-2 and TRBJ2-1; either TRBD1 or TRBD2 may supply D (5 bases each). The material sequenced was PBMCs. CDR3 nucleotides: TGTGCCAGCAGGAAAGAGGGGAATGAGCAGTTCTTC. Amino acids: CASRKEGNEQFF.